This T cell receptor (beta chain) stems from a study of blood T cell repertoires in COVID-19. This CDR3 contains 15 residues. CDR1 and CDR2 (germline): SNHLY, FYNNEI. Trimming took off 7 bases at V and 0 bases at J, with 13 bases between the two ends. The protocol was immunoSEQ multiplex PCR, while the TCRdb copy is restricted to in-frame clones and leaves out a portion. The table has about 15,000 clones, roughly 79% seen once. The V call is TRBV2, the J call TRBJ2-1; D may be TRBD2 (6 bases). The sample was peripheral blood. The receptor's source is a man between 65 and 85 years old with active or convalescent COVID-19. The CDR3, as DNA: TGTGCCAGCACGTCTAGCGCGAGCTCCTACAATGAGCAGTTCTTC. It encodes CASTSSASSYNEQFF. The variable domain in full, completed from reference TRBV2 and TRBJ2-1, reads EPEVTQTPSHQVTQMGQEVILRCVPISNHLYFYWYRQILGQKVEFLVSFYNNEISEKSEIFDDQFSVERPDGSNFTLKIRSTKLEDSAMYFCASTSSASSYNEQFFGPGTRLTVL.